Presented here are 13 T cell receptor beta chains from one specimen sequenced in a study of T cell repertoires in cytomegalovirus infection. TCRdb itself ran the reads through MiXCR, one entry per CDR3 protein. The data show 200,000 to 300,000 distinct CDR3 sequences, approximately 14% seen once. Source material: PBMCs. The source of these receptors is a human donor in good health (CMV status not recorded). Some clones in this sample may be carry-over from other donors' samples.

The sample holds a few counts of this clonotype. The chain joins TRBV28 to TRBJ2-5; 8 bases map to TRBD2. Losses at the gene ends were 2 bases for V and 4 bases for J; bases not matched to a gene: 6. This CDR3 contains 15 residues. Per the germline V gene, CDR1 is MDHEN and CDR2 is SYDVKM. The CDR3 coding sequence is TGTGCCAGCAGTTTAGCCCCGGGGGGGATAGAGACCCAGTACTTC. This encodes CASSLAPGGIETQYF.

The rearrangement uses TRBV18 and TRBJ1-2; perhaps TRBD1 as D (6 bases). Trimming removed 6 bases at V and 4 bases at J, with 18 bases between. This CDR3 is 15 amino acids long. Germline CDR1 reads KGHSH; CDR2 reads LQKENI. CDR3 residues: CASSNQGGGGYGYTF. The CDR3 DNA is TGTGCCAGCTCCAACCAAGGAGGGGGAGGCTATGGCTACACCTTC.

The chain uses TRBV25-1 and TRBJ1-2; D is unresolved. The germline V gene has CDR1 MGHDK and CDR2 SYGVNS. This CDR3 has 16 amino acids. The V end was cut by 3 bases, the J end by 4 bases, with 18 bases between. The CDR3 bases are TGTGCCAGCAGTGACTCGGGAGCGGAGATCTTCTATGGCTACACCTTC. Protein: CASSDSGAEIFYGYTF.

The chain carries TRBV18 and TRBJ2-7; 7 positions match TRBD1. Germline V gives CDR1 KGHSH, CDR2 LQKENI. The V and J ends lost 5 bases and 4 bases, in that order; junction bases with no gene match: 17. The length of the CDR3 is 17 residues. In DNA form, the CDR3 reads TGTGCCAGCTCAAGAGGGGGCGGAAAGACTCCCCAATACGAGCAGTACTTC. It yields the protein CASSRGGGKTPQYEQYF.

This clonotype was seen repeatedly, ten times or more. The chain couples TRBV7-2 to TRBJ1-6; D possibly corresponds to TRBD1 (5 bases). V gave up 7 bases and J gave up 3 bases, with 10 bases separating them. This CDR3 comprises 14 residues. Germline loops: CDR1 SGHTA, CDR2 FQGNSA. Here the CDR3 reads CASNMGRYNSPLHF. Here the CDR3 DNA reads TGTGCCAGCAATATGGGACGCTATAATTCACCCCTCCACTTT.

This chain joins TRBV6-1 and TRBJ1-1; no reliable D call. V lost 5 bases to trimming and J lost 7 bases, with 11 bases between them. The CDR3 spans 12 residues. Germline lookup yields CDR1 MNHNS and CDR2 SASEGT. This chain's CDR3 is CASSSFLDEAFF. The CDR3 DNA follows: TGTGCCAGCAGTTCCTTTTTGGATGAAGCTTTCTTT.

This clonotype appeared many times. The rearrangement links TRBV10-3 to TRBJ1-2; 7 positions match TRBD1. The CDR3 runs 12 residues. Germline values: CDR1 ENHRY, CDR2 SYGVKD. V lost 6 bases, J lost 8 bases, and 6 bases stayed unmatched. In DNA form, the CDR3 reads TGTGCCATCAGGGAGACAGGGATCGGCTACACCTTC. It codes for CAIRETGIGYTF.

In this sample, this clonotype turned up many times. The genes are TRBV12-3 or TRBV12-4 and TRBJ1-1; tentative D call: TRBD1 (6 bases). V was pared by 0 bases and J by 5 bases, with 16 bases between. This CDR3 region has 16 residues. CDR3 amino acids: CASSLATTGWVTEAFF. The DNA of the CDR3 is TGTGCCAGCAGTTTAGCTACCACAGGGTGGGTTACTGAAGCTTTCTTT.

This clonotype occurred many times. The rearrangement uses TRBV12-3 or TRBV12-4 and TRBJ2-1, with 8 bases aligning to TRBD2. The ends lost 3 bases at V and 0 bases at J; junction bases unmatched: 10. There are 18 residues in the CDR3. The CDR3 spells CASSFLAGTLSSYNEQFF. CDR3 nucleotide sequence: TGTGCCAGCAGTTTTTTAGCGGGGACTTTGAGCTCCTACAATGAGCAGTTCTTC.

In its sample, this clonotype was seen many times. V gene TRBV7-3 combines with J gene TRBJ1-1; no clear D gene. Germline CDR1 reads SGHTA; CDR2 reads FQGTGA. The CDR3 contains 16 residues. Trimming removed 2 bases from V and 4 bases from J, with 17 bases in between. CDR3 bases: TGTGCCAGCAGCTTATCAGCTCATGGGCGGCGCACTGAAGCTTTCTTT. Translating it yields CASSLSAHGRRTEAFF.

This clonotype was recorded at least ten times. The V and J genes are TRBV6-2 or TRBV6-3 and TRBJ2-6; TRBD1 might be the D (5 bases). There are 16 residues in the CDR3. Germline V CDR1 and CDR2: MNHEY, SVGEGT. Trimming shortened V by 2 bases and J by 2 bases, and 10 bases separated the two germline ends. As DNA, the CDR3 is TGTGCCAGCAGTTACATCAGGGCGGCTGGGGCCAACGTCCTGACTTTC. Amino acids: CASSYIRAAGANVLTF.

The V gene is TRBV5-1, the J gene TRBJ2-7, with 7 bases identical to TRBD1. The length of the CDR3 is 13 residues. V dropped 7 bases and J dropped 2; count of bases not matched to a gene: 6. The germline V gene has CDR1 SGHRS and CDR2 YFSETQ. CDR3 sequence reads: CASGPGTAYEQYF. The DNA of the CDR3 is TGCGCCAGCGGCCCCGGGACAGCCTACGAGCAGTACTTC.

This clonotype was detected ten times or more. The CDR3 reads CASSPSWVPTNTIYF. The CDR3 bases are TGTGCCAGCAGCCCTAGTTGGGTGCCCACAAACACCATATATTTT. This chain links TRBV7-2 with TRBJ1-3; no clear D gene. CDR3 size: 15 residues. Trimming removed 5 bases from V and 6 bases from J, with 17 bases in between. Germline-derived CDR1 and CDR2 are SGHTA and FQGNSA.